This TCR beta chain is from a study of radiotherapy plus CTLA-4 blockade in lung cancer. The table came from immunoSEQ multiplex PCR; TCRdb's copy has only in-frame clones and leaves some out. The repertoire consists of about 45,000 clones, with 73% occurring once and the leading ten covering about 3.8%. As to this clone: Its specificity is unknown.

People whose metastatic non-small-cell lung cancer was chemo-refractory got focal radiation along with CTLA-4 blockade by ipilimumab. The CDR3 is 14 amino acids. Germline V gene sequence: CDR1 SGHNT, CDR2 YYREEE (reference sequence). V lost 4 bases to trimming and J lost 0 bases, with 5 bases between them. The study, taken as a whole, reports: Radiotherapy with ipilimumab was followed by blood expansion of tumor-derived clones. According to reports, early shifts in blood T cell clones, alongside interferon-beta, forecast response most accurately.

The specimen comprised peripheral blood, sampled from a patient treated with radiotherapy plus ipilimumab. The origin of this receptor is a human donor with non-small cell lung cancer who had a complete response to radiotherapy plus ipilimumab. The chain employs TRBV5-4 and TRBJ2-6; no clear D gene. Here the CDR3 DNA reads TGTGCCAGCAGCCAAAACTCTGGGGCCAACGTCCTGACTTTC. This sequence encodes CASSQNSGANVLTF.